The present TCR beta chain was sequenced within a study of CD8 T cells in ankylosing spondylitis. The TCR beta libraries were generated through quantitative 5'-RACE incorporating molecular barcodes. TCRdb re-derived calls from the 5' RACE reads in MiXCR, one entry per CDR3 protein. The repertoire includes 750,000 to 850,000 distinct CDR3 sequences, 10% to 15% of them detected once, and under 0.6% sits in the top ten. As to this clonotype: Its antigen remains unidentified.

Study-wide findings and caveats: The clones that were linked to disease were reported to be significantly enriched in matched synovial fluid samples from ankylosing spondylitis patients. Some motif variants had been reported before (in reactive arthritis synovial fluid and blood). Disease-linked clones had a CD8+ phenotype and relatively low frequency in peripheral blood. A motif of 7 to 9 highly homologous TCR beta variants was seen as apparently characteristic of ankylosing spondylitis blood.

The V end was cut by 5 bases, the J end by 8 bases, with 13 bases between. This CDR3 is 14 amino acids long. Germline CDR1 and CDR2: LNHDA and SQIVND (reference sequence). Sequencing was carried out using blood, either unsorted or a sorted T cell fraction (not recorded which). The rearrangement uses TRBV19 and TRBJ1-6; no definite D call. The receptor was isolated from a male donor with ankylosing spondylitis. In DNA, the CDR3 is TGTGCCAGTAGTTGGACTGACGGCGATTCACCCCTCCACTTT. It is translated as CASSWTDGDSPLHF. The full variable domain, rest sourced from reference TRBV19 and TRBJ1-6, is DGGITQSPKYLFRKEGQNVTLSCEQNLNHDAMYWYRQDPGQGLRLIYYSQIVNDFQKGDIAEGYSVSREKKESFPLTVTSAQKNPTAFYLCASSWTDGDSPLHFGNGTRLTVT.